The 18 T cell receptor beta chains below come from one sample, sequenced in a study of T cell responses to AZD1222 COVID-19 vaccine. Sequenced by immunoSEQ multiplex PCR; TCRdb stores in-frame clones only, minus some. Among approximately 80,000 clones listed, about nine tenths were seen once. This specimen was peripheral blood, taken 28 days after the second AZD1222 dose. All receptors come from an adult who received the AZD1222 COVID-19 vaccine.

The chain employs TRBV7-8 and TRBJ2-3; D may be TRBD2 (5 bases). The germline V and J ends were trimmed by 5 bases and 1 base, with 7 bases remaining between them. CDR1 is SGHVS and CDR2 is FQNEAQ in the germline V gene. The CDR3 extends over 13 amino acids. This CDR3 reads CASSLGGTDTQYF. The CDR3 coding sequence is TGTGCCAGCAGCCTCGGGGGCACAGATACGCAGTATTTT. Using reference TRBV7-8 and TRBJ2-3 for the parts outside the CDR3, the full variable domain is GAGVSQSPRYKVAKRGQDVALRCDPISGHVSLFWYQQALGQGPEFLTYFQNEAQLDKSGLPSDRFFAERPEGSVSTLKIQRTQQEDSAVYLCASSLGGTDTQYFGPGTRLTVL.

The CDR3 nucleotides read TGTGCCAGTAGTGACCGGACAGGGCTGAACACTGAAGCTTTCTTT. It yields the protein CASSDRTGLNTEAFF. The chain recombines TRBV19 with TRBJ1-1; 8 nucleotides align to TRBD1. With 5 bases clipped from V and 0 bases from J, the junction kept 5 bases outside the gene matches. In germline, CDR1 is LNHDA, CDR2 SQIVND (reference sequence). The CDR3 extends over 15 amino acids.

The genes are TRBV12-2 and TRBJ2-1; the DNA was not compared with TRBD2, the D call given in the table. TRBV12-2 is an annotated pseudogene. The CDR3 is 17 amino acids. CDR3 region: CASRLLRGCLTRNEQFF. The CDR3, as DNA: TGTGCAAGTCGCCTACTACGGGGGTGCCTTACTCGAAATGAGCAGTTCTTC.

The gene calls are TRBV24-1 and TRBJ2-5; 8 nucleotides align to TRBD2. Trimming removed 0 bases from V and 1 base from J; junction bases left unmatched: 15. The CDR3 covers 20 residues. CDR1 KGHDR and CDR2 SFDVKD come from the germline V gene. The CDR3 sequence is CATSDLPGGFFGGVQETQYF. As DNA, the CDR3 is TGTGCCACCAGTGATTTGCCTGGCGGTTTTTTCGGGGGGGTCCAAGAGACCCAGTACTTC.

The rearrangement links TRBV27 to TRBJ2-5; D remains unclear. Germline V lookup: CDR1 MNHEY, CDR2 SMNVEV (reference sequence). V dropped 6 bases and J dropped 4 bases, with 18 bases sitting between them. The CDR3 length is 15 residues. CDR3 loop: CASSPFIGSGETQYF. For the CDR3, the DNA is TGTGCCAGCAGCCCATTCATAGGCAGTGGAGAGACCCAGTACTTC.

J is TRBJ2-4 and V is TRBV4-1; D is uncertain. V shed 1 base and J shed 7 bases, with 14 bases lying between them. The CDR3 sequence is 15 residues long. The germline V gene has CDR1 MGHRA and CDR2 YSYEKL. The CDR3 region is CASSQVGTAPNIQYF. The DNA for the CDR3 is TGCGCCAGCAGCCAAGTTGGAACAGCCCCCAACATTCAGTACTTC.

The gene calls are TRBV6-5 and TRBJ1-5; D not certain. Trimming cost V 5 bases and J 4 bases, with 12 bases left between them. The germline CDR1 and CDR2 sequences are MNHEY and SVGAGI. The CDR3 consists of 14 residues. The CDR3, as DNA: TGTGCCAGCAGTACCCCCAACGGTAATCAGCCCCAGCATTTT. Translated: CASSTPNGNQPQHF.

The chain carries TRBV28 and TRBJ1-2; TRBD1 matches at 9 bases. The CDR3 contains 14 residues. V was clipped by 10 bases and J by 4 bases; unmatched bases: 10. Germline CDR1 is MDHEN and CDR2 is SYDVKM. CDR3 residues: CATQLGDRVYGYTF. The CDR3 region has the DNA TGTGCCACCCAACTCGGGGACAGGGTCTATGGCTACACCTTC.

This chain uses TRBV7-9 with TRBJ1-6; D gene uncertain. Germline V gene sequence: CDR1 SEHNR, CDR2 FQNEAQ (reference sequence). V shed 3 bases and J shed 8 bases, with 5 bases lying between them. The CDR3 is 12 amino acids. Written as DNA, the CDR3 is TGTGCCAGCAGCTTTGCCTATTCACCCCTCCACTTT. It is translated as CASSFAYSPLHF. The full variable domain, with the rest looked up from reference TRBV7-9 and TRBJ1-6, is DTGVSQNPRHKITKRGQNVTFRCDPISEHNRLYWYRQTLGQGPEFLTYFQNEAQLEKSRLLSDRFSAERPKGSFSTLEIQRTEQGDSAMYLCASSFAYSPLHFGNGTRLTVT.

In its sample, this clone was seen once. The chain recombines TRBV11-3 with TRBJ2-3; D gene uncertain. CDR1 and CDR2 from the germline V gene are SGHNT and YENEEA. The CDR3 runs 14 residues. V dropped 1 base and J dropped 5 bases, with 10 bases sitting between them. The CDR3 loop is CASSLGRSVDTQYF. The CDR3 DNA sequence: TGTGCCAGCAGCTTAGGTCGGTCGGTAGATACGCAGTATTTT.

The chain carries TRBV29-1 and TRBJ2-5; 9 bases agree with TRBD1. V trimming: 0 bases; J trimming: 5 bases; junction bases outside the gene matches: 7. CDR3 size: 15 residues. Germline V gene sequence: CDR1 SQVTM, CDR2 ANQGSEA. Here the CDR3 reads CSVEDLQGAGETQYF. CDR3 bases: TGCAGCGTTGAAGACTTACAGGGGGCGGGGGAGACCCAGTACTTC.

The chain carries TRBV5-8 and TRBJ1-2; 9 bases line up with TRBD1. The CDR3 is made up of 15 amino acids. The germline V gene encodes CDR1 SGHTS and CDR2 YDEGEE. Germline trimming cut 4 bases from V and 4 bases from J; bases unmatched to any gene: 8. DNA of the CDR3: TGTGCCAGCAGCCTACGACAGGGGGAGGGCTATGGCTACACCTTC. Amino acids: CASSLRQGEGYGYTF.

This CDR3 is CASSPGPSGFGYTF. CDR3 in DNA: TGTGCCAGCAGCCCGGGACCCTCGGGATTTGGCTACACCTTC. The chain has TRBV2 and TRBJ1-2; tentatively, D is TRBD1 (5 bases). Germline V gene data show CDR1 as SNHLY and CDR2 as FYNNEI. Trimming took 6 bases from V and 7 from J, leaving 18 bases between them. The CDR3 loop spans 14 amino acids.

This clone was found a few times. The V and J genes are TRBV6-1 and TRBJ2-3; TRBD2 matches at 11 bases. V was pared by 1 base and J by 4 bases, with 1 base of the junction left unmatched. This CDR3 is built from 15 residues. Germline CDR1 MNHNS, CDR2 SASEGT. Here the CDR3 reads CASSEVAGGPDTQYF. The CDR3 region has the DNA TGTGCCAGCAGTGAAGTAGCGGGAGGGCCAGATACGCAGTATTTT.

The gene calls are TRBV7-6 and TRBJ2-2; TRBD1 or TRBD2 may be the D gene (5 bases each). The V gene's germline CDR1 is SGHVS and CDR2 FNYEAQ. V dropped 0 bases and J dropped 4 bases, with 18 bases sitting between them. The CDR3 extends over 18 amino acids. The CDR3 protein is CASSLASGAAYSTGELFF. In DNA, the CDR3 is TGTGCCAGCAGCTTAGCTTCCGGGGCCGCTTATTCCACCGGGGAGCTGTTTTTT. The full variable domain, rest sourced from reference TRBV7-6 and TRBJ2-2, is GAGVSQSPRYKVTKRGQDVALRCDPISGHVSLYWYRQALGQGPEFLTYFNYEAQQDKSGLPNDRFSAERPEGSISTLTIQRTEQRDSAMYRCASSLASGAAYSTGELFFGEGSRLTVL.

V and J are TRBV27 and TRBJ2-3, with TRBD2 matching over 13 bases. The V segment lost 6 bases and the J segment 2 bases; nucleotides outside the gene matches: 5. The CDR3 contains 16 residues. Germline lookup yields CDR1 MNHEY and CDR2 SMNVEV (reference sequence). CDR3 coding DNA: TGTGCCAGCAGCCTTGGACTAGCGGGAGTCACAGATACGCAGTATTTT. Translated, it gives CASSLGLAGVTDTQYF.

The V and J genes are TRBV18 and TRBJ2-5; perhaps TRBD2 as D (6 bases). The V end lost 8 bases, the J end lost 1 base, and 11 bases lay between the germline ends. CDR1 is KGHSH, CDR2 LQKENI, per germline. The CDR3 totals 13 residues. For the CDR3, the DNA is TGTGCCAGCAACCGGGACTTCCAAGAGACCCAGTACTTC. Its protein product is CASNRDFQETQYF.

The chain is built from TRBV9 and TRBJ2-6, with no clear D. CDR1 SGDLS and CDR2 YYNGEE come from the germline V gene. This CDR3 comprises 15 residues. V was clipped by 4 bases and J by 4 bases, with 12 bases between them. CDR3 amino acids: CASSPPRSGANVLTF. The CDR3 DNA follows: TGTGCCAGCAGCCCCCCCCGGAGCGGGGCCAACGTCCTGACTTTC. The whole variable domain, remainder taken from reference TRBV9 and TRBJ2-6, is DSGVTQTPKHLITATGQRVTLRCSPRSGDLSVYWYQQSLDQGLQFLIQYYNGEERAKGNILERFSAQQFPDLHSELNLSSLELGDSALYFCASSPPRSGANVLTFGAGSRLTVL.